The clone carrying this T cell receptor beta chain was observed a few times. The data belong to a study of shared clonotypes between healthy human individuals. Terminally differentiated effector memory CD45RA+ cells were excluded from the naive CD8 cells, which were CD45RO-negative and positively selected for CCR7. Profiled with immunoSEQ multiplex PCR; TCRdb holds only in-frame clones, not every one. Of millions of clones listed, 85% to 95% are singletons. V shed 2 bases and J 8 bases; nucleotides not matched to a gene: 5. This CDR3 comprises 15 residues. Germline CDR1 and CDR2: MNHEY and SMNVEV (reference sequence).

This clonotype was obtained from a young man in good health. Sequenced: naive CD8+ T cells sorted from blood. This rearrangement joins TRBV27 to TRBJ1-6; the match to TRBD1 covers 8 bases. CDR3: CASSLAGGEHSPLHF. CDR3 coding DNA: TGTGCCAGCAGTTTAGCAGGGGGCGAACATTCACCCCTCCACTTT.